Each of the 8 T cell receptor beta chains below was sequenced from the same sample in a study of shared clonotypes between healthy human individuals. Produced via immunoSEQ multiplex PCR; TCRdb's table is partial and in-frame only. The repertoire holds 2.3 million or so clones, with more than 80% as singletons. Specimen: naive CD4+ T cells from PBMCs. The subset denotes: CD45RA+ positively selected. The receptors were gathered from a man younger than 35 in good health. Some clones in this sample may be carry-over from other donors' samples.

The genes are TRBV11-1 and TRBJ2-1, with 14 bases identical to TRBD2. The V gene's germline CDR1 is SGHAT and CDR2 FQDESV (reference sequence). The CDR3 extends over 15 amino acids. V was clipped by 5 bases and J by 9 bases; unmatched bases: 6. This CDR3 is CASSTTSGRASEQFF. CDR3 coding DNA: TGTGCCAGCAGCACGACTAGCGGGAGGGCCTCTGAGCAGTTCTTC.

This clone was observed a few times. The CDR3 DNA follows: TGTGCCAGCAGAGGCAGGGGGCAGAATCAGCCCCAGCATTTT. Amino acid sequence: CASRGRGQNQPQHF. The rearrangement uses TRBV28 and TRBJ1-5; the match to TRBD1 covers 8 bases. This CDR3 is built from 14 residues. Per germline, CDR1 MDHEN and CDR2 SYDVKM. Trimming removed 6 bases from V and 4 bases from J; junction bases left unmatched: 5.

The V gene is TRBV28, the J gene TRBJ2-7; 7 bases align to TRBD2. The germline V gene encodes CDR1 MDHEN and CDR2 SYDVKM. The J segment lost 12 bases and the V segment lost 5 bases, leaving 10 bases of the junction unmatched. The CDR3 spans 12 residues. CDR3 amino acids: CASSAPYTGGYF. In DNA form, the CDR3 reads TGTGCCAGCAGTGCCCCGTATACGGGGGGGTACTTC.

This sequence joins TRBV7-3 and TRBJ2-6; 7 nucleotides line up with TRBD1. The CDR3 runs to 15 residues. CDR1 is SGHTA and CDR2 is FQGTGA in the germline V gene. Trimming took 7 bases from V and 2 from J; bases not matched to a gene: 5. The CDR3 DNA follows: TGTGCCAGCACCTTCGACAGGGCTGGGGCCAACGTCCTGACTTTC. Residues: CASTFDRAGANVLTF.

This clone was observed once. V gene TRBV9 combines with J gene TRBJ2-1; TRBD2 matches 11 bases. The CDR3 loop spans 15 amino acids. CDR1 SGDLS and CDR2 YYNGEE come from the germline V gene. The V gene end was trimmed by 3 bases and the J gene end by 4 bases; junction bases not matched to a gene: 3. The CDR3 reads CASSEGLADYNEQFF. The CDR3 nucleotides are TGTGCCAGCAGCGAGGGACTAGCGGATTACAATGAGCAGTTCTTC.

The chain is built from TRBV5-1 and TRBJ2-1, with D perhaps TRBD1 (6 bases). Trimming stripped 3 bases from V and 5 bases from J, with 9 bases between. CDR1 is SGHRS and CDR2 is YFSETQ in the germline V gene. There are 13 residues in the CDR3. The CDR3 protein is CASSWGQHNEQFF. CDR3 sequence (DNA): TGCGCCAGCAGCTGGGGACAACACAATGAGCAGTTCTTC.

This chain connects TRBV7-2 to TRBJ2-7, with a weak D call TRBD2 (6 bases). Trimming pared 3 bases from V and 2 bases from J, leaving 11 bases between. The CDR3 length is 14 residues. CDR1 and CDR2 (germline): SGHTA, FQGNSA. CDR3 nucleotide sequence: TGTGCCAGCAGCTTTGGGACTGGCCCCTACGAGCAGTACTTC. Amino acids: CASSFGTGPYEQYF.

The DNA for the CDR3 is TGTGCCAGCAGCCTGGGCGGGAGACCCTCCTACGAGCAGTACTTC. It is translated as CASSLGGRPSYEQYF. V is TRBV7-8 and J is TRBJ2-7; 7 bases line up with TRBD2. The CDR3 consists of 15 residues. Germline V gives CDR1 SGHVS, CDR2 FQNEAQ. With 5 bases clipped from V and 0 bases from J, the junction kept 7 bases outside the gene matches.